Following are 2 T cell receptor beta chains from one sample sequenced in a study of healthy donors' naive CD4 and CD8 T cells (dated by TCRdb to between 2014 and 2017). The run used a 454 GS FLX Titanium. A previously published linear amplification protocol was used to construct TCR libraries from roughly 530 ng of total RNA. TCRdb reran the public reads through fastp at Q25 and MiXCR, keeping productive beta chains. Identical CDR3 proteins give one entry, which carries the most common genes and DNA. The sample table shows about 200,000 distinct CDR3 sequences, and nearly 75% are seen once. Roughly 2.3% of the sample rests with the top ten. The specimen was naive CD4+ and CD8+ T cells sorted from blood, pooled from several donors. In the paper's terms, the cell subset or site label means: FACS-sorted naive CD4+ (CD45RO-CD45RA+) and naive CD8+ (CD45RA+CD27bright) T cells. These receptors all come from a pool of human donors in good health; the sample pools cells from several healthy donors.

In DNA form, the CDR3 reads TGTGCCAGCAGTTACGGGACGGGACAGCCCCAGCATTTT. Residues: CASSYGTGQPQHF. The genes are TRBV6-5 and TRBJ1-5, with TRBD1 as a possible D gene (5 bases). This CDR3 has 13 residues. Germline CDR1 and CDR2: MNHEY and SVGAGI. V was shortened by 2 bases and J by 7 bases, with 9 bases between the two germline ends.

The chain joins TRBV20-1 to TRBJ1-3; D remains unclear. This CDR3 is built from 14 residues. Germline CDR1 reads DFQATT; CDR2 reads SNEGSKA (reference sequence). The germline V and J ends were trimmed by 6 bases and 2 bases, with 14 bases remaining between them. CDR3 DNA: TGCAGTGCGCCGGGAGTAGGCACTGGAAACACCATATATTTT. Its protein is CSAPGVGTGNTIYF.